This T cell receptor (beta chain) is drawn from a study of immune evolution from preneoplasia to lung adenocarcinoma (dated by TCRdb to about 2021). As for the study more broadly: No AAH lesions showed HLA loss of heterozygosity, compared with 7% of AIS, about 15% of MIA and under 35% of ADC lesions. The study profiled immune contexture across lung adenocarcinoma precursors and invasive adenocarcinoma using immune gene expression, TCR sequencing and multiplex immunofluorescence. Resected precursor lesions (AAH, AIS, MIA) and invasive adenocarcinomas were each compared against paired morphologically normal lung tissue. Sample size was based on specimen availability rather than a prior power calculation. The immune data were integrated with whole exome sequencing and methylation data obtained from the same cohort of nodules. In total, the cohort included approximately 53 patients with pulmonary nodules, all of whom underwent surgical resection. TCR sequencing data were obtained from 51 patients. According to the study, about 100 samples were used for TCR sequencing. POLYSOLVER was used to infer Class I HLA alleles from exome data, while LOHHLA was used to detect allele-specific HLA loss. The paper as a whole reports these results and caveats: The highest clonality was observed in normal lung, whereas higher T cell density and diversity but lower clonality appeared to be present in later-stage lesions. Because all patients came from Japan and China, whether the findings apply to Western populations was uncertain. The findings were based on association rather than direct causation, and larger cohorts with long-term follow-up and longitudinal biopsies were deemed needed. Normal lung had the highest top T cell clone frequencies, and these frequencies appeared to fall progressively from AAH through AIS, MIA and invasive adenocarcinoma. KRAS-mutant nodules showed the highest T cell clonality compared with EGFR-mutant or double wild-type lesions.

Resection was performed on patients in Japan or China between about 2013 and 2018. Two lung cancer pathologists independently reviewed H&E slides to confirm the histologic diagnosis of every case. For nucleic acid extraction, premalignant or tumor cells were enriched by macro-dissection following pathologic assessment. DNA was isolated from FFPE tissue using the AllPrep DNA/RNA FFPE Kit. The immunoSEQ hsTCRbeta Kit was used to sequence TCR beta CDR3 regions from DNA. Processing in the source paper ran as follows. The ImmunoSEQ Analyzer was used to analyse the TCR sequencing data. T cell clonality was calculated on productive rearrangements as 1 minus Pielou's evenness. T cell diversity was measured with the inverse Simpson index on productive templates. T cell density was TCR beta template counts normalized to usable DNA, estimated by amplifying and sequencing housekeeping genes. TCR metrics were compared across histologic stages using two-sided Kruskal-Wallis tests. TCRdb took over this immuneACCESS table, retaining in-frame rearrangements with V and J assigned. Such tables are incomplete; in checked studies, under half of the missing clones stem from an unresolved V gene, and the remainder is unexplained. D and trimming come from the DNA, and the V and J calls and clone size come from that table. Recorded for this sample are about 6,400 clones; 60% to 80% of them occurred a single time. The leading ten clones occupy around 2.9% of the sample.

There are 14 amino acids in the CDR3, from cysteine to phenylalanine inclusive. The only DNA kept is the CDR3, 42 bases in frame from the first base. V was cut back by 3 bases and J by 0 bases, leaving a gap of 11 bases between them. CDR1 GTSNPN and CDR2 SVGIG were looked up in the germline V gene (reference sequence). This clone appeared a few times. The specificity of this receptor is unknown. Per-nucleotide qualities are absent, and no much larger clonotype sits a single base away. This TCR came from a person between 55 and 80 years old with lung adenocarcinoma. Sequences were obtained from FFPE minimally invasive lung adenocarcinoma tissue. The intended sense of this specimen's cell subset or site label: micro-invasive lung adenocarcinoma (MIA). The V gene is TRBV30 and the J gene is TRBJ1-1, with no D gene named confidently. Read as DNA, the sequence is TGTGCCTGGAGGGTAGATTACATGAACACTGAAGCTTTCTTT. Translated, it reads CAWRVDYMNTEAFF. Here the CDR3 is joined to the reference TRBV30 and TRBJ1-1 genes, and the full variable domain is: SQTIHQWPATLVQPVGSPLSLECTVEGTSNPNLYWYRQAAGRGLQLLFYSVGIGQISSEVPQNLSASRPQDRQFILSSKKLLLSDSGFYLCAWRVDYMNTEAFFGQGTRLTVV.